This is a list of T cell receptor beta chains from one sample in a study of cytomegalovirus exposure and HLA in healthy donors. Data came from immunoSEQ multiplex PCR; TCRdb stores just in-frame clones and leaves some out. The sample's table shows roughly 100,000 clones. Sequencing used PBMCs. Receptors originate from a woman in her thirties in good health and CMV-seronegative. The CDR3 runs from the conserved cysteine through the conserved F or W. A D gene is named only where the DNA matches it firmly.

V gene,J gene,D gene,CDR3 DNA,CDR3 protein
TRBV10-3,TRBJ2-1,TRBD1,TGTGCCATCAGTTTGGACAGGGACAATGAGCAGTTCTTC,CAISLDRDNEQFF
TRBV6-1,TRBJ1-5,NA,TGTGCCAGCAGTGAACAGTACAATCAGCCCCAGCATTTT,CASSEQYNQPQHF
TRBV2,TRBJ1-2,TRBD1,TGTGCCAGCAACGGGGGACAGCACGTTTCAGCCTTCTATGGCTACACCTTC,CASNGGQHVSAFYGYTF
TRBV7-5,TRBJ1-2,NA,TGTGCCAGCAGCCGAGGACAGCTCAACTATGGCTACACCTTC,CASSRGQLNYGYTF
TRBV18,TRBJ1-1,TRBD1,TGTGCCAGCTCACCCGGGACAGAGGAAGCTTTCTTT,CASSPGTEEAFF
TRBV2,TRBJ2-1,TRBD1,TGTGCCAGCCCAGGTCCGGGACAGGCCTCCAATGAGCAGTTCTTC,CASPGPGQASNEQFF
TRBV12-5,TRBJ1-1,TRBD1,TGTGCTAGTGGTAGAGGGACAGGGGGAGGGACTGAAGCTTTCTTT,CASGRGTGGGTEAFF
TRBV2,TRBJ2-2,TRBD2,TGTGCCAGCATTTCGGGAGGGCAGGGCCTCACCACCGGGGAGCTGTTTTTT,CASISGGQGLTTGELFF
TRBV19,TRBJ2-3,NA,TGTGCCAGTAGTCCCACCCAGGGGAGGGGCACAGATACGCAGTATTTT,CASSPTQGRGTDTQYF
TRBV27,TRBJ1-1,NA,TGTGCCAGCAGTTCCCCCCGTGGGGTTCGGGGGAACACTGAAGCTTTCTTT,CASSSPRGVRGNTEAFF
TRBV4-1,TRBJ1-5,NA,TGCGCCAGCAGCCAACGGGCAGGGCTTGGCAATCAGCCCCAGCATTTT,CASSQRAGLGNQPQHF
TRBV28,TRBJ1-1,NA,TGTGCCAGCACCTACAGGAACACTGAAGCTTTCTTT,CASTYRNTEAFF
TRBV7-9,TRBJ2-7,TRBD1,TGTGCCAGCCGGACCGGGACAGGGCTCTACGAGCAGTACTTC,CASRTGTGLYEQYF
TRBV9,TRBJ2-5,TRBD2,TGTGCCAGCAGCGTAGGGCTAGCGGTAGAGACCCAGTACTTC,CASSVGLAVETQYF
TRBV4-1,TRBJ1-1,TRBD1,TGCGCCAGCAGCCATATCCGGACAGGGTTGGATGAAGCTTTCTTT,CASSHIRTGLDEAFF
TRBV15,TRBJ2-7,TRBD2,TGTGCCACCAGCAGCCATAGCGGGGGACGCTACGAGCAGTACTTC,CATSSHSGGRYEQYF
TRBV19,TRBJ2-6,TRBD1,TGTGCCAGTAGTATAGACACGACAGGGGCTGGGGCCAACGTCCTGACTTTC,CASSIDTTGAGANVLTF
TRBV6-5,TRBJ2-5,TRBD2,TGTGCCAGCAGTAGGGACAGCGGGGGGGGAGAGACCCAGTACTTC,CASSRDSGGGETQYF
TRBV6-5,TRBJ2-7,TRBD1,TGTGCCAGCAGTCGGGACAGAGCCTACGAGCAGTACTTC,CASSRDRAYEQYF
TRBV7-3,TRBJ2-1,TRBD2,TGTGCCAGCAGCGGGGGACTAGCGGGAGACGATGAGCAGTTCTTC,CASSGGLAGDDEQFF
TRBV18,TRBJ2-2,TRBD1,TGTGCCAGCTCACCACCAGTTGAACAGGGGCAGGGGTACACCGGGGAGCTGTTTTTT,CASSPPVEQGQGYTGELFF
TRBV28,TRBJ1-6,TRBD1,TGTGCCAGCAGTTTATTTCGGGACAGGGATGGCAATTCACCCCTCCACTTT,CASSLFRDRDGNSPLHF
TRBV5-1,TRBJ1-1,NA,TGCGCCAGCAGCGCCGACGGGGAGAACACTGAAGCTTTCTTT,CASSADGENTEAFF
TRBV27,TRBJ1-4,TRBD1,TGTGCCAGCAGTTTTGGGACAGGGGGCTCTACTAATGAAAAACTGTTTTTT,CASSFGTGGSTNEKLFF
TRBV7-3,TRBJ1-5,NA,TGTGCCAGCAGTAAAGACAGAAATCAGCCCCAGCATTTT,CASSKDRNQPQHF
TRBV7-3,TRBJ2-1,TRBD1,TGTGCCAGCAGACCCGGGACAGGGGTCTACAATGAGCAGTTCTTC,CASRPGTGVYNEQFF